These 20 T cell receptor beta chains originate from one sample sequenced in a study of patients and donors after allogeneic stem cell transplantation. TCRdb ran MiXCR on the RT-PCR reads and lists one entry per CDR3 protein. The top ten hold 26% of the sample, which has 70,000 or so distinct CDR3 sequences, approximately 25% seen once. Specimen: blood, either unsorted or a sorted T cell fraction (not recorded which). Source of these receptors: a human donor who was either an allogeneic HSCT recipient or a stem cell or donor lymphocyte infusion donor (not recorded which). It is not recorded whose cells these are; they may come from a transplant donor.

This chain connects TRBV18 to TRBJ1-5; possible D gene TRBD1, 5 bases. CDR3 length equals 13 residues. V gave up 3 bases and J gave up 5 bases, with 8 bases separating them. Germline assignment: CDR1 KGHSH and CDR2 LQKENI. As DNA, the CDR3 is TGTGCCAGCTCACCGGGGGAGGATCAGCCCCAGCATTTT. It codes for CASSPGEDQPQHF.

J is TRBJ2-1 and V is TRBV12-3 or TRBV12-4, with 8 positions matching TRBD1. V shed 10 bases, J shed 4 bases, and the junction held 3 bases outside the gene matches. The CDR3 contains 12 residues. CDR3 bases: TGTGCCAACGGACAGGGTTACAATGAGCAGTTCTTC. Amino acids: CANGQGYNEQFF.

This chain joins TRBV27 and TRBJ2-2; D possibly matches TRBD1 or TRBD2 (5 bases each). The CDR3 extends over 15 amino acids. The V and J ends lost 2 bases and 2 bases respectively, with 9 bases between them. Germline loops: CDR1 MNHEY, CDR2 SMNVEV (reference sequence). This CDR3 reads CASSLGTKNTGELFF. DNA of the CDR3: TGTGCCAGCAGTTTAGGGACCAAAAACACCGGGGAGCTGTTTTTT.

The V gene is TRBV7-9, the J gene TRBJ2-3; D might be TRBD1 (6 bases). CDR3 length: 13 amino acids. In germline, CDR1 is SEHNR, CDR2 FQNEAQ (reference sequence). V lost 0 bases, J lost 6 bases, and 7 bases lay in between. In nucleotides, the CDR3 is TGTGCCAGCAGCTTAGCGAGGGGGGATACGCAGTATTTT. Its protein product is CASSLARGDTQYF.

This chain uses TRBV19 with TRBJ1-5; 9 bases match TRBD1. Trimming removed 10 bases from V and 7 bases from J; junction bases left unmatched: 8. CDR1 LNHDA and CDR2 SQIVND come from the germline V gene (reference sequence). CDR3 length: 13 residues. CDR3 loop: CAIGRQGGQPQHF. In DNA, the CDR3 is TGTGCCATTGGGAGACAGGGGGGGCAGCCCCAGCATTTT.

This clonotype was counted between two and nine times. The gene calls are TRBV24-1 and TRBJ2-3, with D unclear. CDR3 length: 11 amino acids. Per the germline V gene, CDR1 is KGHDR and CDR2 is SFDVKD. V was pared by 4 bases and J by 4 bases, with 2 bases between. This CDR3 reads CATSDPDTQYF. CDR3 coding DNA: TGTGCCACCAGTGACCCAGATACGCAGTATTTT.

Only one count was recorded for this clonotype. The gene calls are TRBV4-1 and TRBJ2-7, with 7 positions matching TRBD1. This CDR3 region has 14 residues. Trimming cost V 4 bases and J 3 bases; bases outside gene matches: 6. The V gene's germline CDR1 is MGHRA and CDR2 YSYEKL. CDR3 amino acids: CASSPTGRFYEQYF. The CDR3 nucleotides are TGCGCCAGCAGCCCGACAGGGAGATTCTACGAGCAGTACTTC.

The chain is built from TRBV6-6 and TRBJ2-3, with TRBD2 matching 10 bases. The germline V gene has CDR1 MNHNY and CDR2 SVGAGI (reference sequence). There are 16 residues in the CDR3. Unmatched junction bases numbered 7, after V lost 6 bases and J lost 1 base. The CDR3 loop is CASSRPLAGGTDTQYF. The CDR3 DNA sequence: TGTGCCAGCAGCCGACCTCTAGCGGGGGGCACAGATACGCAGTATTTT.

This clonotype was counted many times. V and J are TRBV9 and TRBJ1-2; D is unclear. Trimming left V 3 bases short and J 7 bases short, with 19 bases between. CDR1 is SGDLS and CDR2 is YYNGEE in the germline V gene. The CDR3 sequence is 15 residues long. The CDR3 nucleotides are TGTGCCAGCAGCGCCTCACCTTGGGAGATCGGTGGCTACACCTTC. It translates to CASSASPWEIGGYTF. The full variable domain, its missing parts supplied by reference TRBV9 and TRBJ1-2, is DSGVTQTPKHLITATGQRVTLRCSPRSGDLSVYWYQQSLDQGLQFLIQYYNGEERAKGNILERFSAQQFPDLHSELNLSSLELGDSALYFCASSASPWEIGGYTFGSGTRLTVV.

The rearrangement uses TRBV30 and TRBJ2-1, with TRBD2 matching 8 bases. J was trimmed by 2 bases and V by 1 base; bases with no gene match: 13. The CDR3 loop spans 18 amino acids. Germline loops: CDR1 GTSNPN, CDR2 SVGIG (reference sequence). CDR3 residues: CAWSEGWFGRGTYNEQFF. CDR3 coding DNA: TGTGCCTGGAGTGAAGGTTGGTTCGGGAGGGGGACCTACAATGAGCAGTTCTTC.

This clonotype is medium-sized. The rearrangement links TRBV13 to TRBJ2-2; no reliable D call. In germline, CDR1 is PRHDT, CDR2 FYEKMQ (reference sequence). The CDR3 runs 16 residues. Trimming left V 0 bases short and J 4 bases short, with 12 bases between. The CDR3 protein is CASSLGAQRPTGELFF. CDR3 sequence (DNA): TGTGCCAGCAGCTTAGGGGCCCAGCGACCCACCGGGGAGCTGTTTTTT.

The V call is TRBV6-2 or TRBV6-3, the J call TRBJ2-7, with TRBD2 identical over 12 bases. V was pared by 6 bases and J by 3 bases, with 9 bases of the junction left unmatched. The germline V gene encodes CDR1 MNHEY and CDR2 SVGEGT. The CDR3 has 16 amino acids. The CDR3 sequence: CASSPFLAGGIYEQYF. The CDR3 bases are TGTGCCAGCAGCCCCTTCCTAGCGGGAGGGATCTACGAGCAGTACTTC.

This clonotype occurred a few times. This chain links TRBV6-2 or TRBV6-3 with TRBJ1-5; D unclear. This CDR3 has 11 amino acids. Deletions cut 6 bases from V and 9 bases from J, with 9 bases between. Germline CDR1 and CDR2: MNHEY and SVGEGT. The CDR3 is CASSLQGPQHF. DNA of the CDR3: TGTGCCAGCAGCCTCCAAGGGCCCCAGCATTTT.

The chain uses TRBV7-9 and TRBJ1-2; D ambiguous. This CDR3 spans 15 amino acids. CDR1 and CDR2 from the germline V gene are SEHNR and FQNEAQ (reference sequence). The ends were cut back, 0 bases at V and 7 bases at J, with 15 bases in the middle. CDR3 amino acids: CASSLAVGGNRGYTF. The DNA for the CDR3 is TGTGCCAGCAGCTTAGCCGTAGGAGGGAACCGTGGCTACACCTTC.

This clonotype was counted only a few times. V gene TRBV24-1 combines with J gene TRBJ1-5; D is possibly TRBD1 (6 bases). V was shortened by 7 bases and J by 5 bases, with 14 bases between the two germline ends. The CDR3 loop spans 14 amino acids. From germline, CDR1 is KGHDR and CDR2 SFDVKD. CDR3 DNA sequence: TGTGCCACCAGGGGGGAGGCAGGGGATCAGCCCCAGCATTTT. Its translation is CATRGEAGDQPQHF.

The chain has TRBV5-4 and TRBJ2-2, with D tentatively TRBD1 (5 bases). The germline V gene encodes CDR1 SGHNT and CDR2 YYREEE (reference sequence). Trimming left V 6 bases short and J 3 bases short, with 15 bases between. CDR3 length equals 15 residues. The CDR3: CASKSDSSDTGELFF. The CDR3 DNA reads TGTGCCAGCAAATCAGACAGTTCGGACACCGGGGAGCTGTTTTTT.

The rearrangement uses TRBV5-1 and TRBJ1-2; weak D call: TRBD1 (6 bases). The CDR3 length is 13 residues. Germline V lookup: CDR1 SGHRS, CDR2 YFSETQ. The V and J ends lost 4 bases and 4 bases respectively, with 11 bases between them. The CDR3 protein is CASSTGGGYGYTF. In DNA, the CDR3 is TGCGCCAGCAGCACGGGAGGGGGCTATGGCTACACCTTC.

This clonotype was detected many times. The rearrangement uses TRBV18 and TRBJ1-5; tentatively, D is TRBD1 (5 bases). V was trimmed by 2 bases and J by 4 bases, leaving 6 bases between them. Germline values: CDR1 KGHSH, CDR2 LQKENI. This CDR3 has 13 residues. CDR3 region: CASSPGGNQPQHF. CDR3 DNA sequence: TGTGCCAGCTCACCAGGGGGAAATCAGCCCCAGCATTTT.

The V call is TRBV20-1, the J call TRBJ2-2, with D unresolved. This CDR3 comprises 13 residues. Germline V gives CDR1 DFQATT, CDR2 SNEGSKA (reference sequence). Trimming pared 4 bases from V and 2 bases from J, leaving 8 bases between. Here the CDR3 reads CSATTANTGELFF. The CDR3 DNA reads TGCAGTGCTACGACTGCTAACACCGGGGAGCTGTTTTTT.

The chain recombines TRBV10-3 with TRBJ2-7, with D hard to call. The CDR3 has 13 residues. Germline CDR1 is ENHRY and CDR2 is SYGVKD. Trimming took off 0 bases at V and 2 bases at J, with 5 bases between the two ends. Here the CDR3 reads CAISESMAYEQYF. As DNA, the CDR3 is TGTGCCATCAGTGAGTCGATGGCCTACGAGCAGTACTTC.